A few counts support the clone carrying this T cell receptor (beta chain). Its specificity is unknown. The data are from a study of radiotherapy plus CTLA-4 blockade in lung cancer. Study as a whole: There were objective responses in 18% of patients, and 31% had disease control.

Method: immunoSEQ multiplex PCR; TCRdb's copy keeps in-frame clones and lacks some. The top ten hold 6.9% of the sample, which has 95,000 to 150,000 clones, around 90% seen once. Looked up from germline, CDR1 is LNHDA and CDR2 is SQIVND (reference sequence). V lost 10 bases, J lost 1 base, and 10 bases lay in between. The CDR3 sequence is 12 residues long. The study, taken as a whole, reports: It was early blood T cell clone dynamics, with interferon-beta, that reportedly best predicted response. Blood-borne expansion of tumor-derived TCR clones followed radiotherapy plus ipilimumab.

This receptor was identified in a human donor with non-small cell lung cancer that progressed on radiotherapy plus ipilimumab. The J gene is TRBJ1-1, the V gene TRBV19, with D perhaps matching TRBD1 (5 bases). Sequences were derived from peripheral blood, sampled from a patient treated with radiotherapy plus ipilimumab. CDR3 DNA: TGTGCCACCAGGGAGGGGAACACTGAAGCTTTCTTT. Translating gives CATREGNTEAFF.